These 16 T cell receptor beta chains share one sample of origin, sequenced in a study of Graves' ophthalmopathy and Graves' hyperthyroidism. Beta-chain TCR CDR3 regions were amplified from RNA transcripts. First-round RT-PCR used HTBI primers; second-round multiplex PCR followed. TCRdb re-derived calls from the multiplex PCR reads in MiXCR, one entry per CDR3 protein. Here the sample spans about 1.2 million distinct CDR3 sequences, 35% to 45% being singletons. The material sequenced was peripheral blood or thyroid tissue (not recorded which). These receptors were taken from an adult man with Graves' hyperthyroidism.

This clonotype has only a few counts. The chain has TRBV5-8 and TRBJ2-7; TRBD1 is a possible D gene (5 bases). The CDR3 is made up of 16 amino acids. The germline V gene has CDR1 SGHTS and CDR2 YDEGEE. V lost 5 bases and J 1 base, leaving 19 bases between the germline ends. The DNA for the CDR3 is TGTGCCAGCAGTTACCTCTGGACACTTGATTCCTACGAGCAGTACTTC. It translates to CASSYLWTLDSYEQYF. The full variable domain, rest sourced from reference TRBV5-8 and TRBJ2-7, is EAGVTQSPTHLIKTRGQQATLRCSPISGHTSVYWYQQALGLGLQFLLWYDEGEERNRGNFPPRFSGRQFPNYSSELNVNALELEDSALYLCASSYLWTLDSYEQYFGPGTRLTVT.

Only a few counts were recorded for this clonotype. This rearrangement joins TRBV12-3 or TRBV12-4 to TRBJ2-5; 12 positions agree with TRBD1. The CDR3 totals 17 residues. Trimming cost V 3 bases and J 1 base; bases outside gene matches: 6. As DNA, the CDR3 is TGTGCCAGCAGTTTTTTCGGGACAGGGGGCACCCAAGAGACCCAGTACTTC. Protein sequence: CASSFFGTGGTQETQYF.

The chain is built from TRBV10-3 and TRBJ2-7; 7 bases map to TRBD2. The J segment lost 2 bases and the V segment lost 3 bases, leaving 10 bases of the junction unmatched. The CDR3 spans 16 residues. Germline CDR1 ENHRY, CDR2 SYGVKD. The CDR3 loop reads CAISDSGRPKAYEQYF. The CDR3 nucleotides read TGTGCCATCAGTGATTCCGGGAGGCCGAAAGCCTACGAGCAGTACTTC.

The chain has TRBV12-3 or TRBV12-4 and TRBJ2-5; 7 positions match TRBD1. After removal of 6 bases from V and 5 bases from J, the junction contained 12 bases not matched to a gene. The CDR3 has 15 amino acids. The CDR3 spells CASSPQTGFWETQYF. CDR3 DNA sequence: TGTGCCAGCAGCCCCCAGACAGGGTTCTGGGAGACCCAGTACTTC.

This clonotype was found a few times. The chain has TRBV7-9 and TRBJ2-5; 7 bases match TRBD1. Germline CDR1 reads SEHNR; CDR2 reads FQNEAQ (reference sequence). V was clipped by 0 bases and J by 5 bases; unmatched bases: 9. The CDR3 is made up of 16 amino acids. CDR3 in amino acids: CASSLASTGSGETQYF. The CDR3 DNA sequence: TGTGCCAGCAGCTTAGCGTCGACAGGGTCGGGGGAGACCCAGTACTTC.

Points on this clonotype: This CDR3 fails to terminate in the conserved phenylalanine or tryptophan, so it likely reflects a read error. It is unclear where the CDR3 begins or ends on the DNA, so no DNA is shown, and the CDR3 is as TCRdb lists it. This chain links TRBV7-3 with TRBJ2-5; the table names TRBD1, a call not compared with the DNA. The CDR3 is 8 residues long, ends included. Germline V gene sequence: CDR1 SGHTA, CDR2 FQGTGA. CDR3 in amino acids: CASSPTGR.

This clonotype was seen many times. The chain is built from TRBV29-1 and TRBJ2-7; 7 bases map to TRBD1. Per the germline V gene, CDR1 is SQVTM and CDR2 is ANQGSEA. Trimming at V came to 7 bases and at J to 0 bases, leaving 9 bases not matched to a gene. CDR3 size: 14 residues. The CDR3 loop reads CSALYRGTSYEQYF. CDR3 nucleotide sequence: TGCAGCGCCCTTTACAGGGGTACCTCCTACGAGCAGTACTTC.

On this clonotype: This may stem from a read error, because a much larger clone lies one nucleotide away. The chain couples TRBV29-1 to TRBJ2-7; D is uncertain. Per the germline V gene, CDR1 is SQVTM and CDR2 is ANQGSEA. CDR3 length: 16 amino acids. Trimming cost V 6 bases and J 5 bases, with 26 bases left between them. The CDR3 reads CSVLERRRHQLHEQYF. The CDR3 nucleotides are TGCAGCGTGCTTGAGAGGAGACGACACCAACTCCACGAGCAGTACTTC.

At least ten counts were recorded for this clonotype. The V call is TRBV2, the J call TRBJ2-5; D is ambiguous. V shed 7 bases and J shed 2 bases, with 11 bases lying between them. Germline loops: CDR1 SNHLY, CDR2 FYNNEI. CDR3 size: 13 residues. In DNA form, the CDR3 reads TGTGCCAGCATGCAGCGACCACAAGAGACCCAGTACTTC. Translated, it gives CASMQRPQETQYF.

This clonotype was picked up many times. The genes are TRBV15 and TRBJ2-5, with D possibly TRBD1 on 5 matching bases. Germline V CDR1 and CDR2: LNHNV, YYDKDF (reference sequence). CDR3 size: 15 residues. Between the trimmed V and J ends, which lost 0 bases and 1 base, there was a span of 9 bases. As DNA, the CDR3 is TGTGCCACCAGCAGAGATAAGGGGTTCCAAGAGACCCAGTACTTC. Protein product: CATSRDKGFQETQYF.

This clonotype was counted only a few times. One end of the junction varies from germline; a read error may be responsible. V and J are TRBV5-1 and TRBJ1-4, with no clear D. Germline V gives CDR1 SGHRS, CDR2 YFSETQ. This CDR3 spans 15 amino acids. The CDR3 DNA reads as TGCGCCAGCAGTCAGGAAAGGACCAAGGGAGAAAGACTGTTTTTT. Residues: CASSQERTKGERLFF.

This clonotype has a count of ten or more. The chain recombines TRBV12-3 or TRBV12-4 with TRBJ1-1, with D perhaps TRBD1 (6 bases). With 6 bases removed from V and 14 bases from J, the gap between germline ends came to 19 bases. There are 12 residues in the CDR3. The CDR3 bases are TGTGCCAGCAGGCCAGGGGCCCGTAGGTCGTTCTTT. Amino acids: CASRPGARRSFF.

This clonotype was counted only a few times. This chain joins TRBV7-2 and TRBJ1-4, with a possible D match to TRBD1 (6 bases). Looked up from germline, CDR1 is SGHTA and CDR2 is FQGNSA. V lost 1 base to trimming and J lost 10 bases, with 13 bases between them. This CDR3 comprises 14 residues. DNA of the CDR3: TGTGCCAGCAGCTTAGGGGGCGAGGGGGTAAAACTGTTTTTT. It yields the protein CASSLGGEGVKLFF.

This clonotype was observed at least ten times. CDR3 sequence: CASSDSGYSNQPQHF. CDR3 in DNA: TGTGCCAGCAGTGACTCGGGGTATAGCAATCAGCCCCAGCATTTT. The rearrangement joins TRBV2 to TRBJ1-5; no definite D call. Trimming cost V 3 bases and J 0 bases, with 9 bases left between them. CDR1 and CDR2 from the germline V gene are SNHLY and FYNNEI. There are 15 residues in the CDR3.

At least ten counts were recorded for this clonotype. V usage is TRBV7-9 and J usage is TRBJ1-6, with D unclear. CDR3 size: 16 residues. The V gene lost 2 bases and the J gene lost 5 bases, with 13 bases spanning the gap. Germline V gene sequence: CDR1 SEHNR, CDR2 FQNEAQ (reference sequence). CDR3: CASSLWVSLNNSPLHF. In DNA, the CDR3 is TGTGCCAGCAGCTTATGGGTCAGCCTTAATAATTCACCCCTCCACTTT.

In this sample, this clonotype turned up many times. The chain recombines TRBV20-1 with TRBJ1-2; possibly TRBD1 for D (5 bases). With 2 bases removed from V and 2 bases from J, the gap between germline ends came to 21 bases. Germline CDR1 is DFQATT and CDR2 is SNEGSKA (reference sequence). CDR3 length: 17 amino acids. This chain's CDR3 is CSARPKGQGGWNYGYTF. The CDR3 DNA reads TGCAGTGCTAGACCGAAGGGGCAGGGTGGGTGGAACTATGGCTACACCTTC.